The TCR beta chain under discussion was sequenced for a study of cytomegalovirus exposure and HLA in healthy donors. Overall study: Assignment to the Caucasian-associated ancestry cluster applied to approximately 80% of the 350 to 500 genotyped donors. The study, taken as a whole, reports: A missense DCLRE1C variant was associated with V- and J-gene trimming of TCR beta chains in a later analysis, and an independent cohort replicated the association. The study recorded around 160 TCR beta chains that were cytomegalovirus-associated. Most sequenced TCRs were rare (though some public TCRs occurred in many donors).

J lost 6 bases, V lost 0 bases, and 9 bases had no gene match. The length of the CDR3 is 17 residues. Germline V CDR1 and CDR2: SGHVS, FQNEAQ. This clone has more than one count but fewer than ten. Its cognate antigen is unknown. The PCR was carried out with 60 Vbeta primers and 13 Jbeta primers. Data came from immunoSEQ multiplex PCR; TCRdb stores just in-frame clones and leaves some out. Here the sample spans about 150,000 clones, roughly 77% being singletons. The sample consisted of PBMCs. The V gene is TRBV7-8, the J gene TRBJ1-2, with 11 bases identical to TRBD1. The clonotype was recovered from a man aged 25-45 years in good health. The CDR3: CASSLAPGQGATNGYTF. The CDR3 DNA sequence: TGTGCCAGCAGCTTAGCGCCAGGACAGGGGGCGACGAATGGCTACACCTTC.